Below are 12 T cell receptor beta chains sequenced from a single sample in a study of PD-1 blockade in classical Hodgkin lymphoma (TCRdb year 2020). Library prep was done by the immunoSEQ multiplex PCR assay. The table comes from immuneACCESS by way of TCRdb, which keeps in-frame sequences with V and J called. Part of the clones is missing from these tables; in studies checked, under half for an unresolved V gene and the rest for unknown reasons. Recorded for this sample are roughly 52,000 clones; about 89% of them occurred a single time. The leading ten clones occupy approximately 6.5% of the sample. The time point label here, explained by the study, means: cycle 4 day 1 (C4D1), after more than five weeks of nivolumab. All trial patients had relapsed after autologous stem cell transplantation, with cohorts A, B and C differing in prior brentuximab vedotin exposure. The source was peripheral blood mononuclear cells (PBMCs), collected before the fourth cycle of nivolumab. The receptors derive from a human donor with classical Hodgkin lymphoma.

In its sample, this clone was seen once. CDR3: CASRLNTGDSPLHF. The DNA of the CDR3 is TGCGCCAGCAGGCTCAATACAGGGGATTCACCCCTCCACTTT. The chain combines TRBV4-3 with TRBJ1-6; TRBD1 aligns across 7 bases. In germline, CDR1 is LGHNA, CDR2 YSLEER. The CDR3 covers 14 residues. The ends lost 6 bases at V and 8 bases at J; junction bases unmatched: 7.

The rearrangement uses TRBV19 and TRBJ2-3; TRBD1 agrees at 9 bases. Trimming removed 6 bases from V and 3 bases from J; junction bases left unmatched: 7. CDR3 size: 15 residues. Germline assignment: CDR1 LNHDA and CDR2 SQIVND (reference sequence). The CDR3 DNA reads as TGTGCCAGTAGCCAAATAGGACAGGGGACAGATACGCAGTATTTT. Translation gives CASSQIGQGTDTQYF.

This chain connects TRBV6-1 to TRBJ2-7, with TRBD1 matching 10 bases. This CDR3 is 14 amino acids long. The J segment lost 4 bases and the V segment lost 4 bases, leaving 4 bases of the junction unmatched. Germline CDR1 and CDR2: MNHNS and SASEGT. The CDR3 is CASSVGDRGYEQYF. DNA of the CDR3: TGTGCCAGCAGTGTAGGGGACAGGGGTTACGAGCAGTACTTC.

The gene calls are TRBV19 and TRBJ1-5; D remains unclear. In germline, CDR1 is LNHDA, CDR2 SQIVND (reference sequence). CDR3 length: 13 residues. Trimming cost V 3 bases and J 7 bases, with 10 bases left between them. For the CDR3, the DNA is TGTGCCAGTAGTATTTCTGGTAGCCAGCCCCAGCATTTT. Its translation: CASSISGSQPQHF.

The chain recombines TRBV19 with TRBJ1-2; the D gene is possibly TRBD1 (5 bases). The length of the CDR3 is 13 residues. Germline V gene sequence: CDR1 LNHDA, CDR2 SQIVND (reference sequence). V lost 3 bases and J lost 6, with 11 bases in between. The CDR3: CASSIDSGHGYTF. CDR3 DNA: TGTGCCAGTAGTATCGACAGCGGTCATGGCTACACCTTC.

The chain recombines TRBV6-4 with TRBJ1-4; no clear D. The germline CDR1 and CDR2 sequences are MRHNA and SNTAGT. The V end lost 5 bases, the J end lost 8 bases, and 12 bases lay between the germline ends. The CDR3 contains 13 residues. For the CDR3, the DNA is TGTGCCAGCAGTCTAGAATCGGGGGAAAAACTGTTTTTT. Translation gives CASSLESGEKLFF.

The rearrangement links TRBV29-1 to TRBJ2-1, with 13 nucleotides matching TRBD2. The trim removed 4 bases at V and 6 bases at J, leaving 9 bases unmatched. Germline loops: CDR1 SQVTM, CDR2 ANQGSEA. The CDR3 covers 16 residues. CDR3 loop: CSVGVPTSGRGNEQFF. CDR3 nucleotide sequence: TGCAGCGTTGGGGTCCCCACTAGCGGGAGGGGCAATGAGCAGTTCTTC.

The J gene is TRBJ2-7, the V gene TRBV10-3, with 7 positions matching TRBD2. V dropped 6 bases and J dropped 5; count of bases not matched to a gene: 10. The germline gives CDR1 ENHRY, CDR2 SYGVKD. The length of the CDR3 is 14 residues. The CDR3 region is CAIRPSGGLDEQYF. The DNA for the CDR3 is TGTGCCATCAGGCCATCGGGGGGTCTTGACGAGCAGTACTTC.

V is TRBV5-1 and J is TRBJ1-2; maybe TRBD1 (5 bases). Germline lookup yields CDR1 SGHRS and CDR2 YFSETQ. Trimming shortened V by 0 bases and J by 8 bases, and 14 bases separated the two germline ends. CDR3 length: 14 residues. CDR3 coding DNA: TGCGCCAGCAGCTTGGCGGGACCCGAAGGAGGCTACACCTTC. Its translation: CASSLAGPEGGYTF.

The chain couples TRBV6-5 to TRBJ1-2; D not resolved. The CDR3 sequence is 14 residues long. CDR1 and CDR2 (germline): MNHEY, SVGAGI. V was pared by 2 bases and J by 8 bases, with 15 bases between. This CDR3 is CASSYPGPEGGYTF. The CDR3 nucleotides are TGTGCCAGCAGTTACCCTGGGCCCGAGGGAGGCTACACCTTC.

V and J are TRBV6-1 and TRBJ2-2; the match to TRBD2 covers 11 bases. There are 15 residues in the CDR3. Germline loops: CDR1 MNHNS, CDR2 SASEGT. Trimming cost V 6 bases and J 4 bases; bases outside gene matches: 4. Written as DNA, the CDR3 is TGTGCCAGCAGAGTAGCGGGAGGGATCACCGGGGAGCTGTTTTTT. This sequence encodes CASRVAGGITGELFF.

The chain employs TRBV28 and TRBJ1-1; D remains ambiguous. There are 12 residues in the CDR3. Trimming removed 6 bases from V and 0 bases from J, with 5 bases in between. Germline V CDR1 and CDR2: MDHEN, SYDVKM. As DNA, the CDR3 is TGTGCCAGCAGCGAATTGAACACTGAAGCTTTCTTT. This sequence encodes CASSELNTEAFF.